These T cell receptor beta chains were read from a single sample in a study of cytomegalovirus exposure and HLA in healthy donors. Assay: immunoSEQ multiplex PCR; the TCRdb copy retains only in-frame clones and omits some. The sample has hundreds of thousands of clones, 70% to 85% seen once. Material: PBMCs. The receptors derive from a male donor in good health and CMV-seronegative. CDR3s include the opening cysteine and the closing phenylalanine or tryptophan. Each record gives: V gene, CDR3 length, D gene, clone size, J gene, CDR3 protein, CDR3 DNA. A D gene is named only where the DNA matches it firmly. The size entry is marked missing in some rows and otherwise reads once, few, many or a size class.

V gene: TRBV4-2
CDR3 length: 15
D gene: TRBD2
clone size: few
J gene: TRBJ2-7
CDR3 protein: CASSQALAGGYEQYF
CDR3 DNA: TGTGCCAGCAGCCAGGCACTAGCGGGAGGCTACGAGCAGTACTTC

V gene: TRBV6-1
CDR3 length: 15
D gene: TRBD1
clone size: -
J gene: TRBJ1-2
CDR3 protein: CASSPAGQPIYGYTF
CDR3 DNA: TGTGCCAGCAGCCCTGCGGGACAGCCTATCTATGGCTACACCTTC

V gene: TRBV4-1
CDR3 length: 16
D gene: -
clone size: medium-sized
J gene: TRBJ2-2
CDR3 protein: CASSQDRSLNTGELFF
CDR3 DNA: TGCGCCAGCAGCCAAGATAGGAGCCTGAACACCGGGGAGCTGTTTTTT

V gene: TRBV27
CDR3 length: 14
D gene: -
clone size: -
J gene: TRBJ1-1
CDR3 protein: CASERGGASTEAFF
CDR3 DNA: TGTGCCAGCGAGAGGGGGGGTGCAAGCACTGAAGCTTTCTTT

V gene: TRBV5-4
CDR3 length: 16
D gene: TRBD1
clone size: -
J gene: TRBJ2-2
CDR3 protein: CASSLAGTGGTGELFF
CDR3 DNA: TGTGCCAGCAGCTTGGCCGGGACAGGGGGCACCGGGGAGCTGTTTTTT

V gene: TRBV6-5
CDR3 length: 13
D gene: -
clone size: -
J gene: TRBJ1-2
CDR3 protein: CASSYSGASGYTF
CDR3 DNA: TGTGCCAGCAGTTACTCAGGGGCGAGTGGCTACACCTTC

V gene: TRBV6-5
CDR3 length: 14
D gene: -
clone size: -
J gene: TRBJ1-2
CDR3 protein: CASSRTPINYGYTF
CDR3 DNA: TGTGCCAGCTCCCGAACACCCATTAACTATGGCTACACCTTC

V gene: TRBV10-2
CDR3 length: 14
D gene: TRBD1
clone size: -
J gene: TRBJ2-3
CDR3 protein: CASSVTGGTDTQYF
CDR3 DNA: TGCGCCAGCAGTGTGACAGGGGGCACAGATACGCAGTATTTT

V gene: TRBV5-6
CDR3 length: 11
D gene: -
clone size: -
J gene: TRBJ2-7
CDR3 protein: CASSLGPEQYF
CDR3 DNA: TGTGCCAGCAGCTTGGGGCCGGAGCAGTACTTC

V gene: TRBV5-1
CDR3 length: 14
D gene: TRBD2
clone size: -
J gene: TRBJ2-7
CDR3 protein: CASSLAGRENEQYF
CDR3 DNA: TGCGCCAGCAGCTTGGCCGGGAGGGAGAACGAGCAGTACTTC

V gene: TRBV15
CDR3 length: 14
D gene: -
clone size: -
J gene: TRBJ1-2
CDR3 protein: CATSRTNINYGYTF
CDR3 DNA: TGTGCCACCAGCAGAACAAACATTAACTATGGCTACACCTTC